This record covers a single T cell receptor (beta chain). The antigen is unknown. Expressed TCRB transcripts got sequenced, as all isolated RNA was reverse transcribed. Sequencing of naive, central memory and regulatory T cell samples gave an average of about 3.9 million reads. Only in-frame clones appear in the TCRdb table, and some are missing; sequencing was by immunoSEQ multiplex PCR. The top ten hold roughly 0.6% of the sample, which has more than 150,000 clones, 10% to 15% seen once. These data come from a study of beta chain features in type 1 diabetes. Study findings and constraints: Naive, central memory and Treg TCRB repertoires appeared more alike in patients than in healthy donors. An over-representation of cells with high TCR expression could result from cDNA sequencing. In all four CD4+ subsets, TCRB CDR3 length was significantly, moderately reduced in type 1 diabetes.

Material for sequencing was central memory CD4+ T cells from blood. This TCR derives from a woman aged 18-30 years in good health.

CDR3 nucleotides: TGCAGCGTTGTCAGGGACAGGGCAGGAAACGAGCAGTACTTC. Encoded protein: CSVVRDRAGNEQYF. The chain uses TRBV29-1 and TRBJ2-7; 9 bases align to TRBD1. V lost 4 bases, J lost 5 bases, and 9 bases stayed unmatched. The CDR3 spans 14 residues. CDR1 is SQVTM and CDR2 is ANQGSEA in the germline V gene.